This is a list of T cell receptor beta chains from one sample in a study of CD8 T cells in Susac syndrome. TCRdb processed the immunoSEQ multiplex PCR reads anew with MiXCR; each CDR3 protein has one entry. The data show around 190,000 distinct CDR3 sequences, over 85% seen once. The material sequenced was CD4+ T cells from PBMCs. These TCRs come from a human donor in good health. Both conserved end residues are part of each CDR3. A D gene is named only where the DNA matches it firmly. Part of the rows lack a size; the others show once, few, many or a class for expanded clones.

V gene,J gene,D gene,clone size,CDR3 DNA,CDR3 protein
TRBV25-1,TRBJ2-7,TRBD1,.,TGTGCCAGCAGTGCTCAGGGGGCCTCCCACGAGCAGTACTTC,CASSAQGASHEQYF
TRBV20-1,TRBJ2-2,.,.,TGCAGTGCCCCCCCGGGTGGGCCGAGCACCGGGGAGCTGTTTTTT,CSAPPGGPSTGELFF
TRBV7-9,TRBJ1-1,.,.,TGTGCCAGCAGCGCGACAGGTTCGAGATTTAAAGCTTTCTTT,CASSATGSRFKAFF
TRBV6-2/TRBV6-3,TRBJ2-1,.,.,TGTGCCAGCAGAGGGGCGGTAGTGTCCTACAATGAGCAGTTCTTC,CASRGAVVSYNEQFF
TRBV12-3/TRBV12-4,TRBJ1-1,.,.,TGTGCCAGCAGACGCAGGGAGGGCACTGAAGCTTTCTTT,CASRRREGTEAFF
TRBV29-1,TRBJ1-2,.,.,TGCAGCGTTGAAGAGTCGTTACAGGGCGGGGGCTACACCTTC,CSVEESLQGGGYTF
TRBV6-5,TRBJ2-2,TRBD2,few,TGTGCCAGCAGTTTTAGCGGGGGTAACACCGGGGAGCTGTTTTTT,CASSFSGGNTGELFF
TRBV6-2/TRBV6-3,TRBJ1-5,.,.,TGTGCCAGCAGTTACTTCGGTAATCAGCCCCAGCATTTT,CASSYFGNQPQHF
TRBV12-3/TRBV12-4,TRBJ2-5,.,few,TGTGCCAGCAGTTTAGGACGGAAAGAGACCCAGTACTTC,CASSLGRKETQYF
TRBV12-3/TRBV12-4,TRBJ2-4,.,.,TGTGCCAGCAGTTTTGGGATAGCCAAAAACATTCAGTACTTC,CASSFGIAKNIQYF
TRBV29-1,TRBJ2-3,.,once,TGCAGCGCCGAAAAGGGGGGGGTGAACACAGATACGCAGTATTTT,CSAEKGGVNTDTQYF
TRBV3-1,TRBJ2-2,TRBD2,once,TGTGCCAGCAGCCGGACTAGGGTAACGAACACCGGGGAGCTGTTTTTT,CASSRTRVTNTGELFF
TRBV3-1,TRBJ2-7,TRBD1,once,TGTGCCAGCAGCCAAGTGCAGGGGGCAGGCGAGCAGTACTTC,CASSQVQGAGEQYF
TRBV30,TRBJ2-3,.,.,TGTGCCTGGAGTGCGAAAGATACGCAGTATTTT,CAWSAKDTQYF
TRBV5-1,TRBJ1-1,.,.,TGCGCCAGCAGCTCACCGGCAGGGGTTAGGAACACTGAAGCTTTCTTT,CASSSPAGVRNTEAFF
TRBV6-1,TRBJ1-5,.,.,TGTGCCAGCAGTGAATCCTCAACAGGGAGGGCAGGACAGCCCCAGCATTTT,CASSESSTGRAGQPQHF
TRBV7-9,TRBJ2-7,TRBD1,.,TGTGCCAGCAGCACCAACAGGGGGATTCAGCACGAGCAGTACTTC,CASSTNRGIQHEQYF
TRBV6-5,TRBJ1-4,TRBD1,.,TGTGCCAGCAGTTACCGTACAGGGGGGTCAACTAATGAAAAACTGTTTTTT,CASSYRTGGSTNEKLFF
TRBV7-2,TRBJ2-4,.,.,TGTGCCAGCAGCTTAGGGGACGCCAAAAACATTCAGTACTTC,CASSLGDAKNIQYF
TRBV7-2,TRBJ2-5,TRBD2,.,TGTGCCAGCAGCTTATCCGCCCGGGGGAGGGAAGAGACCCAGTACTTC,CASSLSARGREETQYF